This record concerns one T cell receptor (beta chain) sequence. The data were obtained in a study of blood T cells in healthy people across ages. Using a J-beta primer mix together with a sample-barcoded 5' primer, a second PCR was run for roughly 7 to 12 cycles. Each sample provided no less than 2.5 million CDR3-containing paired-end reads. Using its own MiXCR run on the 5' RACE reads, TCRdb lists one record per CDR3 protein. The table records more than 750,000 distinct CDR3 sequences, 25% to 35% of them present only once. The CDR3 sequence is 16 residues long. Deletions cut 3 bases from V and 1 base from J, with 16 bases between. These sequences were also reported in another study, on T cells of mothers and their children.

The specimen sequenced was blood. The chain employs TRBV23-1 and TRBJ2-7; no reliable D call. TRBV23-1 is flagged as an ORF with uncertain function. The clonotype was recovered from a woman aged 35 to 49 in good health. The CDR3 DNA reads TGCGCCAGCAGTCAGGTGGGCGGCCTGTGTTCCTACGAGCAGTACTTC. Protein: CASSQVGGLCSYEQYF.